The source of this T cell receptor beta chain is a study of shared clonotypes between healthy human individuals. Original data processing: Filtering of immunoSEQ junctional sequences could not match full-length read filtering. The assay was immunoSEQ multiplex PCR, and TCRdb's table has in-frame clones only and misses some. V and J calls and clone size follow that table, whereas D and trimming were derived from the DNA. The sample contains millions of clones, roughly 91% of which appear only once. CD45RO negativity and positive selection for CCR7 defined naive CD8 cells, a population that excluded terminally differentiated effector memory CD45RA+ cells. The specimen sequenced was naive CD8+ T cells from PBMCs. The clonotype comes from a man aged 18 to 30 in good health. Some clones in this sample may be carry-over from other donors' samples.

The CDR3 nucleotides are TGTGCCAGCAGCTTTGGCTCCGGGGGGGGCCACAAAAACATTCAGTACTTC. Protein sequence: CASSFGSGGGHKNIQYF. The chain joins TRBV11-2 to TRBJ2-4, with 8 bases matching TRBD2. This CDR3 has 17 residues. Losses at the gene ends were 3 bases for V and 3 bases for J; bases not matched to a gene: 10. In germline, CDR1 is SGHAT, CDR2 FQNNGV.